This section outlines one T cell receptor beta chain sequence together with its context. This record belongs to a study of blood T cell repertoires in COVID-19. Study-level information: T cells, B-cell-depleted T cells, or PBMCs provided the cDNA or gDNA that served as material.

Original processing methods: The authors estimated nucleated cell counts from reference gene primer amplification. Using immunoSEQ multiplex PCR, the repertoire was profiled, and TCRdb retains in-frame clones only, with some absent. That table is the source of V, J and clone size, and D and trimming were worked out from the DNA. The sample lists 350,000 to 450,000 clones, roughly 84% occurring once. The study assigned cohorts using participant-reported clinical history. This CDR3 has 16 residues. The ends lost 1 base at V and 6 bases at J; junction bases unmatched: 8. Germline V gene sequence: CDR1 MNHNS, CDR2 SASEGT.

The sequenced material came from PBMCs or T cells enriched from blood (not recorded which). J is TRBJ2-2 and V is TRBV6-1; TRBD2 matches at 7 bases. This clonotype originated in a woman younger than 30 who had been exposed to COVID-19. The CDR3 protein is CASSEGGEGLAGELFF. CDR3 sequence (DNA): TGTGCCAGCAGTGAAGGGGGGGAGGGGCTGGCCGGGGAGCTGTTTTTT.